This T cell receptor (beta chain) derives from a study of cytomegalovirus exposure and HLA in healthy donors. Whole-study results and caveats: TCR beta V- and J-gene trimming was later associated with a missense DCLRE1C variant. A few V segments could not be told apart, such as TRBV6-2 and TRBV6-3, and were left out. Within the data, a cluster of highly shared sequence variants was likely a sequencing artifact.

Vbeta (60) and Jbeta (13) primers were used in the PCR. The protocol was immunoSEQ multiplex PCR, while the TCRdb copy is restricted to in-frame clones and leaves out a portion. The sample includes 70,000 or so clones, about four fifths seen only once; the top ten take under 2.5%. This CDR3 contains 11 residues. Trimming cost V 5 bases and J 10 bases, with 11 bases left between them. CDR1 is SEHNR and CDR2 is FQNEAQ in the germline V gene (reference sequence). This clone was counted only a few times. The antigen is not known. Material: PBMCs. This chain connects TRBV7-9 to TRBJ1-2; D is possibly TRBD1 (5 bases). This receptor was taken from a man younger than 30 in good health and CMV-seronegative. In DNA, the CDR3 is TGTGCCAGCAGCACAGACAGAGACTACACCTTC. Protein: CASSTDRDYTF.